This T cell receptor (beta chain) was observed in a study of vaccination and CD4 T cells after COVID-19. At the level of the study: The study enrolled six male and four female convalescents, two of whom were Hispanic.

Only a few counts were recorded for this clonotype. Its antigen is as yet unknown. With the Oncomine TCR Beta short-read assay, DNA from cultured CD4+ T cells was sequenced. Once CD4+ T cells had been cultured, genomic DNA was extracted from them. TCRdb recomputed calls from the PCR reads with MiXCR, one row per CDR3 protein. The sample consists of around 7,400 distinct CDR3 sequences, nearly 55% of them appearing once. The CDR3 has 16 amino acids. The junction had 13 bases not matched to a gene; V was cut back by 8 bases and J by 1 base. Study-level points and caveats: Spike mono-reactivity was evident in 304 of the 307 vaccine-specific clones derived from convalescent patients.

Treatment specified: approximately 10-day PBMC culture with coronavirus spike peptide pools or control peptides (ViraFEST assay). CD4+ T cells of the unexposed donor were collected before the COVID-19 pandemic (2011-2018). The chain recombines TRBV12-3 or TRBV12-4 with TRBJ2-5; 7 nucleotides line up with TRBD2. Material for sequencing was CD4+ T cells from blood, cultured in vitro. The clonotype was recovered from a human donor in good health. This CDR3 reads CASRPGGSPGQETQYF. In nucleotides, the CDR3 is TGTGCCAGCCGACCCGGGGGGTCCCCAGGCCAAGAGACCCAGTACTTC.